Included here is one T cell receptor (beta chain) sequence, with context. Its target is not known. The data derive from a study of Ad26.COV2.S vaccination and SARS-CoV-2 variants. Study background: Participant was drawn from the COV1001 Ad26.COV2.S trial arm. Intramuscularly, Ad26.COV2.S was given either once or twice, 56 days apart.

Sequencing used immunoSEQ multiplex PCR; TCRdb keeps in-frame clones, though not all of them. The sample has hundreds of thousands of clones, approximately 81% seen once. Study-level points and caveats: In TCR breadth and depth analyses, total T cell responses may have been underestimated.

Treatment noted: about 20 received Ad26.COV2.S at low or high dose, single or two shots; roughly five received placebo; per-sample allocation not given. Sample collection was performed on day 63 after the first vaccine or placebo injection. As its vector, the vaccine had Ad26, which expressed Wuhan-strain SARS-CoV-2 spike. The receptor's source is a person between 18 and 60 years old who received the Ad26.COV2.S COVID-19 vaccine or a placebo. The sequences come from peripheral blood, collected in a trial of Ad26.COV2.S vaccine versus placebo.

The CDR3, as DNA: TGTGCCAGCAGTGAGTTGGACAGGCTGAACACCGGGGAGCTGTTTTTT. Residues: CASSELDRLNTGELFF. The J gene is TRBJ2-2, the V gene TRBV2, with TRBD1 identical over 7 bases. The length of the CDR3 is 16 residues. V lost 3 bases to trimming and J lost 1 base; unmatched junction nucleotides: 5. Per the germline V gene, CDR1 is SNHLY and CDR2 is FYNNEI.